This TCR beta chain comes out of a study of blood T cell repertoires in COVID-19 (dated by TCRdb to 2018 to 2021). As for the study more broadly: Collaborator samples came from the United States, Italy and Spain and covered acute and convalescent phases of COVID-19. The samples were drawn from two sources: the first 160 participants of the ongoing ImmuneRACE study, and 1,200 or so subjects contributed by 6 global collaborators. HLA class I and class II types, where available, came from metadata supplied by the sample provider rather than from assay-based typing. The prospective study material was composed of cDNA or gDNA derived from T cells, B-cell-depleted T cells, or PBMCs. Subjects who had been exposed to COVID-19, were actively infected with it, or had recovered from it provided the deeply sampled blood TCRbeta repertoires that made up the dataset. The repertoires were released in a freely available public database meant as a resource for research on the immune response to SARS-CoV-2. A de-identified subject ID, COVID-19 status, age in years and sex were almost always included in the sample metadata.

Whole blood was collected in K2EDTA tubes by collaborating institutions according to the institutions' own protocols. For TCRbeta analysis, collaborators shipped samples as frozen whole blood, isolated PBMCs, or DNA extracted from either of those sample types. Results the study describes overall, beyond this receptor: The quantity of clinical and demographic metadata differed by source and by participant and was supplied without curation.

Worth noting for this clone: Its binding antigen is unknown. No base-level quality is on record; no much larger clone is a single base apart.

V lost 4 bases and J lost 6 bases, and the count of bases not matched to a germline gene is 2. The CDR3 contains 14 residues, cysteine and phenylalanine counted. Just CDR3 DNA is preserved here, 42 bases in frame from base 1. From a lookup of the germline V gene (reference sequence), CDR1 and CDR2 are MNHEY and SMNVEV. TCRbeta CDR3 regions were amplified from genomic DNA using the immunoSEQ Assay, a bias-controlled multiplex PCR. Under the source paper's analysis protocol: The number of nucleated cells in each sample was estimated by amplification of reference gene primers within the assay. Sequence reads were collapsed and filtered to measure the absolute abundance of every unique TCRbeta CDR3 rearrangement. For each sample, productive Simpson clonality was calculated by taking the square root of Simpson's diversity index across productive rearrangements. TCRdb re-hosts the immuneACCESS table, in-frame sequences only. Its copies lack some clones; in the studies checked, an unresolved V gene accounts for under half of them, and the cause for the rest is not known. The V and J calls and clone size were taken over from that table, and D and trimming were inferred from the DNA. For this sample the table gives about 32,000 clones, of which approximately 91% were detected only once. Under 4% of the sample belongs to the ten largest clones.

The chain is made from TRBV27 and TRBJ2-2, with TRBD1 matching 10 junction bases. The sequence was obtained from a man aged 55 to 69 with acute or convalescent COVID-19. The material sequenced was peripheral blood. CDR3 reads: CASSWDRGAGELFF. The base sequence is TGTGCCAGCAGTTGGGACAGGGGAGCCGGGGAGCTGTTTTTT.